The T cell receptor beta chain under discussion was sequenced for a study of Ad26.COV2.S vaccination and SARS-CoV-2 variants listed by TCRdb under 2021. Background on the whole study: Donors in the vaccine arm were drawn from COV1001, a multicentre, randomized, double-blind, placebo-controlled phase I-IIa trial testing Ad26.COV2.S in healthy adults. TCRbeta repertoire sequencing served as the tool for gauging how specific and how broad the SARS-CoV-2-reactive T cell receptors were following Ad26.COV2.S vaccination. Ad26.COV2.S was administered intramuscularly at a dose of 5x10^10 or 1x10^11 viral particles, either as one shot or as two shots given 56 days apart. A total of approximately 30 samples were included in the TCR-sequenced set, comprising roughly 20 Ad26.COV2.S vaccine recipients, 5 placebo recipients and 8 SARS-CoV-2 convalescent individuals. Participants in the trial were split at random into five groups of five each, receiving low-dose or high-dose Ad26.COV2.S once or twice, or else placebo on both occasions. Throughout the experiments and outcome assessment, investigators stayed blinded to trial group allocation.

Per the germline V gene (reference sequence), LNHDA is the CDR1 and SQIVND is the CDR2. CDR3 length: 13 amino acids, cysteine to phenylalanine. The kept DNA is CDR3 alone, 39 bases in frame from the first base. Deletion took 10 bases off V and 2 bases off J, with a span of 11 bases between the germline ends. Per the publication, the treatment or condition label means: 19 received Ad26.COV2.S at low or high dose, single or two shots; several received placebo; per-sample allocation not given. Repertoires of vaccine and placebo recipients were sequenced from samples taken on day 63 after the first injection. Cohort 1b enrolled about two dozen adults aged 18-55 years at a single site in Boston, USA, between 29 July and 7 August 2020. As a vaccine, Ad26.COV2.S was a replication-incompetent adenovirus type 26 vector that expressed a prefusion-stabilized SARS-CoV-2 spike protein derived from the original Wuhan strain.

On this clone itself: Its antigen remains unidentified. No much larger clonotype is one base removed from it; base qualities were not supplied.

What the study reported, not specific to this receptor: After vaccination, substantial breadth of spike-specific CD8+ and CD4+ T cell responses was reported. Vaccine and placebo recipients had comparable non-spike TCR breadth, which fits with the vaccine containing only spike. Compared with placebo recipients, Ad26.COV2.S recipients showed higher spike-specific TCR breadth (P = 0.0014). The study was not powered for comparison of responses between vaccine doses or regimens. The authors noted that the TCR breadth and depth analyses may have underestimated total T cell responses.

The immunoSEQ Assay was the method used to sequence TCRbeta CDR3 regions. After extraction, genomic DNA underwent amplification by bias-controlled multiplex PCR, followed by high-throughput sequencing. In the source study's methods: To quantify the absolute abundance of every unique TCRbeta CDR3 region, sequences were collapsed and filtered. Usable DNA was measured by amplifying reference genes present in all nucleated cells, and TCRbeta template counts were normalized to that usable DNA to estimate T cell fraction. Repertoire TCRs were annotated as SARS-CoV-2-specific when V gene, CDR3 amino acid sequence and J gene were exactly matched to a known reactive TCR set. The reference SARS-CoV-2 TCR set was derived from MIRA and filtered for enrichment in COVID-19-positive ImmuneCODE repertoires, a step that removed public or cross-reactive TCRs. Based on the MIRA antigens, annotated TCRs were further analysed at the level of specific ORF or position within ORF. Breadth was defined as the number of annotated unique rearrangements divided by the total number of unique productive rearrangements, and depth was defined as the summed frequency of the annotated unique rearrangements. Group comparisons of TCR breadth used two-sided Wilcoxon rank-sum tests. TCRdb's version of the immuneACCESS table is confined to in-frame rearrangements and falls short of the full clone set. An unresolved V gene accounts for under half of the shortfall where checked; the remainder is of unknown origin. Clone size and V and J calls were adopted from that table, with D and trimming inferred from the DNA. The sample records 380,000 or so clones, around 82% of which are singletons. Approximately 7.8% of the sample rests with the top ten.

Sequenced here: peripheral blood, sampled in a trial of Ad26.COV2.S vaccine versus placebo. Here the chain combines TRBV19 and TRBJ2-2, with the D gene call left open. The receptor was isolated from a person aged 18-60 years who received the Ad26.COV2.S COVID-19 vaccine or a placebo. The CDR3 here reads CATQHRNTGELFF. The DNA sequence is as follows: TGTGCCACTCAACACCGAAACACCGGGGAGCTGTTTTTT.